These T cell receptor beta chains were read from a single sample in a study of OX40 agonist ivuxolimab in advanced cancers. Assay used: immunoSEQ multiplex PCR; TCRdb lists only in-frame clones, some missing. The table shows fewer than 45,000 clones, with around 87% occurring only once. Sequenced material: CD4+ or CD8+ T cells sorted from blood, taken in a trial of the OX40 agonist ivuxolimab. Receptor source: an adult with an advanced solid tumor such as melanoma, head and neck, liver or kidney cancer. Both conserved end residues are part of each CDR3. A D gene is named only where the DNA matches it firmly. Clone size is stated in some rows and not others, as once, few, many or a class when expanded.

d_call,j_call,v_call,clone_size,cdr3_aa,cdr3_nt
.,TRBJ2-1,TRBV9,.,CASGGGAYNEQFF,TGTGCCAGCGGGGGCGGGGCCTACAATGAGCAGTTCTTC
TRBD1,TRBJ1-1,TRBV6-6,.,CASSPGQGGTEAFF,TGTGCCAGCAGTCCGGGACAGGGAGGGACTGAAGCTTTCTTT
.,TRBJ1-2,TRBV7-2,.,CASSLQPGSSNYGYTF,TGTGCCAGCAGCTTACAGCCAGGGAGTTCTAACTATGGCTACACCTTC
.,TRBJ1-5,TRBV6-6,.,CASSYSDNQPQHF,TGTGCCAGCAGTTACTCCGATAATCAGCCCCAGCATTTT
TRBD2,TRBJ2-1,TRBV27,once,CASSGTSGGYNEQFF,TGTGCCAGCAGCGGGACTAGCGGGGGGTACAATGAGCAGTTCTTC
.,TRBJ2-3,TRBV10-1,.,CASSAPTTGTDTQYF,TGCGCCAGCAGTGCACCTACCACAGGGACAGATACGCAGTATTTT
.,TRBJ2-3,TRBV7-2,.,CASSPSTDTQYF,TGTGCCAGCAGCCCGAGCACAGATACGCAGTATTTT
.,TRBJ2-1,TRBV7-8,.,CASSLASGTATYNEQFF,TGTGCCAGCAGCTTAGCCTCCGGGACCGCTACCTACAATGAGCAGTTCTTC
.,TRBJ1-1,TRBV4-1,.,CASSQDYAENTEAFF,TGCGCCAGCAGCCAAGATTATGCGGAGAACACTGAAGCTTTCTTT
.,TRBJ1-5,TRBV18,.,CASSPGGRNQPQHF,TGTGCCAGCTCACCCGGGGGGCGAAATCAGCCCCAGCATTTT
.,TRBJ2-1,TRBV6-1,.,CASSEWAGSSYNEQFF,TGTGCCAGCAGTGAATGGGCGGGGAGCTCCTACAATGAGCAGTTCTTC
.,TRBJ1-4,TRBV7-8,.,CASSWSQGGEKLFF,TGTGCCAGCAGCTGGTCGCAAGGAGGTGAAAAACTGTTTTTT
TRBD1,TRBJ2-7,TRBV29-1,.,CSVVRQGASEQYF,TGCAGCGTTGTTAGGCAGGGGGCGTCCGAGCAGTACTTC
TRBD2,TRBJ2-5,TRBV4-1,.,CASSQESGGGGGETQYF,TGCGCCAGCAGCCAAGAGTCTGGCGGGGGTGGAGGAGAGACCCAGTACTTC
.,TRBJ2-1,TRBV5-1,once,CASSLEDNSYNEQFF,TGCGCCAGCAGCTTGGAGGACAACTCCTACAATGAGCAGTTCTTC
TRBD2,TRBJ2-7,TRBV6-1,.,CATGLAGGEQYF,TGTGCCACCGGACTAGCGGGAGGCGAGCAGTACTTC